This T cell receptor (beta chain) was retrieved from a study of cytomegalovirus exposure and HLA in healthy donors. In the study overall: Earlier, 117 million unique TCR beta sequences were recovered from about 170 million T cells by an analysis.

The germline CDR1 and CDR2 sequences are SGHRS and YFSETQ. Trimming shortened V by 0 bases and J by 6 bases, and 10 bases separated the two germline ends. This CDR3 is 15 amino acids long. The PCR employed 60 Vbeta primers together with 13 Jbeta primers. Clones were read by immunoSEQ multiplex PCR, and TCRdb kept only the in-frame ones, dropping some. The sample has more than 150,000 clones, roughly 79% seen once. This receptor was identified in a woman in her thirties or forties in good health and CMV-seropositive. The chain links TRBV5-1 to TRBJ1-6; no firm D call. The specimen was PBMCs. CDR3 bases: TGCGCCAGCAGCTTGGTTTTCGGGAGTAATTCACCCCTCCACTTT. It encodes CASSLVFGSNSPLHF.